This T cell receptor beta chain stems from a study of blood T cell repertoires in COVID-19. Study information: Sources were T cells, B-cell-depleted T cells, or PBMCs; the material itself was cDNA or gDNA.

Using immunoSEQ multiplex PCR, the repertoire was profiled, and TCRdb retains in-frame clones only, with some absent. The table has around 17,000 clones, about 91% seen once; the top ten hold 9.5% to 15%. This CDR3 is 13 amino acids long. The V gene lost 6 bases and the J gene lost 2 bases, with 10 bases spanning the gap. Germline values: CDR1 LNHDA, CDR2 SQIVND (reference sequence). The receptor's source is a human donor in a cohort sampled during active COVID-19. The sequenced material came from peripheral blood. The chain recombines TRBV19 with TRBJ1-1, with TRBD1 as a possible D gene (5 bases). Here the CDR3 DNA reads TGTGCCAGTAGCCAGGGCAGTAACACTGAAGCTTTCTTT. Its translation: CASSQGSNTEAFF.